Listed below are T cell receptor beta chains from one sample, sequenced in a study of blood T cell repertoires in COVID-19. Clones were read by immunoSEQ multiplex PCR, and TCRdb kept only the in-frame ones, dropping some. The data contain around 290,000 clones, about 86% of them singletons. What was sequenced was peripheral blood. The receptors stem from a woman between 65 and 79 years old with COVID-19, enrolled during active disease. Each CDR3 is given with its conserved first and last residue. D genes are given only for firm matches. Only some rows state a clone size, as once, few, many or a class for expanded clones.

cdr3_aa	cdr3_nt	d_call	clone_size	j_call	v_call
CASSFSMQGEAFF	TGTGCCAGCAGCTTTTCCATGCAGGGCGAAGCTTTCTTT	-	-	TRBJ1-1	TRBV7-2
CASSSPGDEQFF	TGTGCCAGCAGCTCTCCGGGGGATGAGCAGTTCTTC	-	-	TRBJ2-1	TRBV7-3
CASSLDGDRALGQYF	TGCGCCAGCAGCTTGGATGGGGACAGGGCTTTGGGGCAGTACTTC	TRBD1	-	TRBJ2-7	TRBV5-1
CASSRTGEETQYF	TGTGCCAGCAGCCGGACAGGGGAAGAGACCCAGTACTTC	TRBD1	-	TRBJ2-5	TRBV3-1/TRBV3-2
CAWRATGGGNQPQHF	TGTGCCTGGAGGGCAACAGGGGGTGGCAATCAGCCCCAGCATTTT	TRBD1	few	TRBJ1-5	TRBV30
CASSLGASGGRETQYF	TGTGCCAGCAGCTTAGGGGCTAGCGGGGGCCGAGAGACCCAGTACTTC	TRBD2	once	TRBJ2-5	TRBV7-2
CASSWGGTNEQFF	TGTGCCAGCAGTTGGGGCGGGACCAATGAGCAGTTCTTC	-	-	TRBJ2-1	TRBV27
CASSQGGQGNSPLHF	TGTGCCAGCAGCCAAGGTGGACAGGGAAATTCACCCCTCCACTTT	TRBD1	-	TRBJ1-6	TRBV3-1/TRBV3-2
CASTVTANTGELFF	TGTGCCAGCACGGTAACAGCTAACACCGGGGAGCTGTTTTTT	-	-	TRBJ2-2	TRBV6-5
CASSYPVANGYTF	TGTGCCAGCAGTTACCCGGTTGCTAATGGCTACACCTTC	-	-	TRBJ1-2	TRBV6-5
CASSPREGPNSPLHF	TGTGCCAGCAGTCCCCGAGAGGGCCCTAATTCACCCCTCCACTTT	-	-	TRBJ1-6	TRBV27
CATSVQGARNEQFF	TGTGCCACCAGTGTCCAGGGGGCGCGGAATGAGCAGTTCTTC	TRBD1	-	TRBJ2-1	TRBV24-1
CASSPDLAGGRETQYF	TGTGCCAGCAGTCCCGACCTAGCGGGGGGGCGGGAGACCCAGTACTTC	TRBD2	-	TRBJ2-5	TRBV2
CAWSQRGGTGELFF	TGTGCCTGGTCCCAGCGGGGGGGAACCGGGGAGCTGTTTTTT	TRBD2	-	TRBJ2-2	TRBV30
CATSDPRQVVNEQFF	TGTGCCACCAGTGATCCCCGACAGGTTGTAAATGAGCAGTTCTTC	-	-	TRBJ2-1	TRBV24-1
CASRNFREIGNTEAFF	TGCGCCAGCAGGAACTTCCGGGAGATAGGGAACACTGAAGCTTTCTTT	-	once	TRBJ1-1	TRBV10-2
CATSGRRGGEGETQYF	TGTGCCACCAGTGGACGTCGAGGGGGAGAGGGAGAGACCCAGTACTTC	-	-	TRBJ2-5	TRBV24-1
CASSHAALASDNEQFF	TGTGCCAGCAGCCACGCGGCGCTAGCGTCCGACAATGAGCAGTTCTTC	-	-	TRBJ2-1	TRBV7-9
CASGTSGGSDTQYF	TGTGCCAGTGGGACTAGCGGGGGGTCAGATACGCAGTATTTT	TRBD2	-	TRBJ2-3	TRBV19
CASSQKQGAGGYTF	TGTGCCAGCAGCCAAAAACAGGGGGCTGGAGGCTACACCTTC	TRBD1	-	TRBJ1-2	TRBV3-1/TRBV3-2
CASSRGVAGYEQYF	TGTGCCAGCAGCCGCGGGGTAGCGGGGTACGAGCAGTACTTC	TRBD2	-	TRBJ2-7	TRBV7-8
CAGQTGSNTIYF	TGTGCCGGACAGACAGGGTCGAACACCATATATTTT	TRBD1	-	TRBJ1-3	TRBV12-3/TRBV12-4
CASSFGTNGYTF	TGTGCCAGCAGCTTTGGGACAAATGGCTACACCTTC	-	-	TRBJ1-2	TRBV5-4
CSDLSGSYEQYF	TGCAGCGACCTCAGTGGCTCCTACGAGCAGTACTTC	-	-	TRBJ2-7	TRBV29-1
CASSPVVNQPQHF	TGTGCCAGCAGCCCTGTAGTCAATCAGCCCCAGCATTTT	-	-	TRBJ1-5	TRBV28
CASSKVPIGTGDLLNTEAFF	TGTGCCAGCAGCAAAGTTCCAATCGGGACAGGGGACCTCCTGAACACTGAAGCTTTCTTT	-	once	TRBJ1-1	TRBV21-1
CASSSPAPGQGSSPLHF	TGTGCCAGCAGTTCACCCGCCCCGGGACAGGGAAGCTCACCCCTCCACTTT	TRBD1	-	TRBJ1-6	TRBV28
CASSLPGTGAFYEQYF	TGTGCCAGCAGCCTCCCCGGGACAGGGGCCTTCTACGAGCAGTACTTC	TRBD1	once	TRBJ2-7	TRBV11-2
CASSPGTGGYTEAFF	TGTGCCAGCTCACCCGGGACAGGGGGCTATACTGAAGCTTTCTTT	TRBD1	-	TRBJ1-1	TRBV18
CASSPTPNTEAFF	TGTGCCAGCAGCCCCACACCGAACACTGAAGCTTTCTTT	-	once	TRBJ1-1	TRBV9
CASSLGSDNEQFF	TGCGCCAGCAGCTTGGGGAGCGACAATGAGCAGTTCTTC	-	-	TRBJ2-1	TRBV5-1
CASSLARIAGAQTDTQYF	TGTGCCAGCAGCTTGGCCCGTATAGCGGGGGCTCAGACAGATACGCAGTATTTT	TRBD2	-	TRBJ2-3	TRBV5-8
CASQGMNTEAFF	TGCGCCAGCCAGGGGATGAACACTGAAGCTTTCTTT	-	-	TRBJ1-1	TRBV10-1
CASSQDLPREGTDTQYF	TGCGCCAGCAGCCAAGACCTACCCCGGGAAGGCACAGATACGCAGTATTTT	-	-	TRBJ2-3	TRBV4-3
CASSNQGDRTVF	TGTGCCAGCAGTAACCAGGGGGACAGAACGGTCTTC	TRBD1	once	TRBJ2-1	TRBV25-1
CASSRDSGRADTQYF	TGCGCCAGCAGCCGAGACTCAGGTCGAGCAGATACGCAGTATTTT	-	-	TRBJ2-3	TRBV4-3
CASKENSNQPQHF	TGTGCCAGCAAAGAGAATAGCAATCAGCCCCAGCATTTT	-	-	TRBJ1-5	TRBV6-5
CASSYDRAGGYTF	TGTGCCAGCAGCTACGACAGGGCCGGTGGCTACACCTTC	TRBD1	-	TRBJ1-2	TRBV7-2
CASRGGGLAAGTQYF	TGTGCCAGCCGGGGGGGAGGACTAGCTGCAGGGACCCAGTACTTC	TRBD2	-	TRBJ2-5	TRBV2
CASSIGQGIVAFF	TGTGCCAGCAGTATTGGACAGGGAATTGTAGCTTTCTTT	TRBD1	-	TRBJ1-1	TRBV12-3/TRBV12-4
CASSLAGGDYGYTF	TGCGCCAGCAGCTTGGCGGGAGGGGACTATGGCTACACCTTC	-	-	TRBJ1-2	TRBV5-1
CASSPRAVQGEDTQYF	TGCGCCAGCAGCCCTCGGGCCGTTCAGGGGGAAGATACGCAGTATTTT	TRBD1	-	TRBJ2-3	TRBV5-1
CASSLDRTSGGLRQETQYF	TGTGCCAGCAGCTTGGATCGGACTAGCGGGGGGTTACGGCAAGAGACCCAGTACTTC	TRBD2	-	TRBJ2-5	TRBV7-9
CASRLGQGSGYTF	TGTGCCAGCAGACTGGGACAGGGAAGTGGCTACACCTTC	TRBD1	-	TRBJ1-2	TRBV14
CASILRRDQPQHF	TGTGCCAGCATTTTACGGAGGGATCAGCCCCAGCATTTT	-	-	TRBJ1-5	TRBV2
CASRTDRVYGYTF	TGTGCCAGCAGGACTGACAGGGTCTATGGCTACACCTTC	TRBD1	few	TRBJ1-2	TRBV6-6
CASSLGLERSDTQYF	TGTGCCAGCTCCCTAGGACTAGAAAGGTCTGATACGCAGTATTTT	TRBD2	-	TRBJ2-3	TRBV18
CASNPSGGSNQPQHF	TGTGCCAGCAATCCTTCAGGTGGTAGCAATCAGCCCCAGCATTTT	-	-	TRBJ1-5	TRBV6-5
CASRDNFGTDTQYF	TGCGCCAGCCGGGACAACTTTGGCACAGATACGCAGTATTTT	-	-	TRBJ2-3	TRBV4-3
CASSDPGTSTDTQYF	TGCGCCAGCAGCGATCCGGGGACTAGCACAGATACGCAGTATTTT	-	-	TRBJ2-3	TRBV5-1
CATSDGTGGGYTF	TGTGCCACCAGTGACGGGACAGGCGGCGGCTACACCTTC	TRBD1	once	TRBJ1-2	TRBV24-1
CASSLEGRGLAGNEQFF	TGTGCCAGCAGCTTAGAGGGGCGCGGACTAGCGGGGAATGAGCAGTTCTTC	TRBD2	-	TRBJ2-1	TRBV7-8
CASSVTGTTYYNEQFF	TGTGCCAGCAGCGTTACCGGGACTACTTACTACAATGAGCAGTTCTTC	TRBD2	-	TRBJ2-1	TRBV9
CSPDRWGNQPQHF	TGCAGCCCTGACAGGTGGGGCAATCAGCCCCAGCATTTT	-	-	TRBJ1-5	TRBV29-1
CASSLSSVGRTNSPLHF	TGTGCCAGCAGCTTGTCATCGGTCGGGAGAACTAATTCACCCCTCCACTTT	-	-	TRBJ1-6	TRBV5-4